This T cell receptor (beta chain) stems from a study of blood T cell repertoires in COVID-19. In the study overall: The United States, Italy and Spain were the sources of the acute and convalescent COVID-19 samples. In each case, the material was cDNA or gDNA derived from T cells, B-cell-depleted T cells, or PBMCs.

Sequencing was performed with immunoSEQ multiplex PCR; in TCRdb, only in-frame clones are kept and a portion is missing. This table holds 130,000 to 150,000 clones, 85% to 90% found once. The germline V gene encodes CDR1 LNHDA and CDR2 SQIVND (reference sequence). The ends lost 8 bases at V and 1 base at J; junction bases unmatched: 4. The CDR3 runs to 14 residues. This receptor was identified in a man aged 45-60 years who had recovered from COVID-19. Sequences were obtained from peripheral blood. The chain employs TRBV19 and TRBJ2-5; 10 nucleotides align to TRBD1. DNA of the CDR3: TGTGCCAGTCGTAGGACAGGGGGCCAAGAGACCCAGTACTTC. It translates to CASRRTGGQETQYF.